These 22 T cell receptor beta chains were sequenced from one sample in a study of human T cells and chemical hapten exposure (dated by TCRdb to the early 2020s). The time point label on this specimen signifies: patch test 1, 2 weeks after DPC sensitization. The sample's treatment or condition label is to be understood as: therapeutic diphenylcyclopropenone sensitization with weekly scalp DPC. Libraries came from RACE. The run used a NextSeq 500. TCRdb ran its own pipeline on the public reads, namely fastp trimming at Q25 and MiXCR clone calling, and kept in-frame beta chains. Each CDR3 protein appears once, grouped with its most common genes and DNA. Counted in this sample were approximately 350,000 distinct CDR3 sequences; 5.5% to 8% of them appeared once. The ten largest clonotypes hold 7.5% to 9% of the sample. The sample here was whole blood, taken in connection with sensitization to the hapten diphenylcyclopropenone (DPC). Receptor source: a woman aged 18 to 35 with alopecia areata. Some clones in this sample may be carry-over from other donors' samples.

This chain joins TRBV2 and TRBJ1-1; 7 positions agree with TRBD1. V trimming: 3 bases; J trimming: 4 bases; junction bases outside the gene matches: 5. From germline, CDR1 is SNHLY and CDR2 FYNNEI. The CDR3 runs 14 residues. CDR3: CASSELQGSTEAFF. The CDR3 DNA follows: TGTGCCAGCAGTGAGTTACAGGGGAGCACTGAAGCTTTCTTT.

This clonotype occurred many times. The rearrangement uses TRBV6-2 or TRBV6-3 and TRBJ2-1, with D possibly being TRBD1 or TRBD2 (5 bases each). There are 14 residues in the CDR3. Trimming removed 6 bases at V and 0 bases at J, with 9 bases between. Germline lookup yields CDR1 MNHEY and CDR2 SVGEGT. The CDR3, as DNA: TGTGCCAGCAGGCCAGGGAGCTCCTACAATGAGCAGTTCTTC. It specifies CASRPGSSYNEQFF.

In its sample, this clonotype was seen many times. The chain employs TRBV6-4 and TRBJ2-3; 9 bases line up with TRBD2. With V trimmed by 3 bases and J by 4 bases, 5 bases remained unmatched. Germline V gene lookup returns CDR1 MRHNA and CDR2 SNTAGT. This CDR3 has 15 amino acids. Written as DNA, the CDR3 is TGTGCCAGCAGTGAGTCTAGCGGGGTCGCAGATACGCAGTATTTT. It specifies CASSESSGVADTQYF.

The CDR3 loop is CASSFGSGSQYF. The CDR3 DNA follows: TGTGCCAGCAGTTTCGGGTCAGGGTCCCAGTATTTT. The chain carries TRBV7-2 and TRBJ2-3, with D maybe TRBD1 (5 bases). The CDR3 length is 12 residues. With 6 bases removed from V and 12 bases from J, the gap between germline ends came to 16 bases. Germline V CDR1 and CDR2: SGHTA, FQGNSA.

This clonotype was counted only a few times. The chain employs TRBV19 and TRBJ2-2; 8 positions agree with TRBD2. Germline V CDR1 and CDR2: LNHDA, SQIVND (reference sequence). The CDR3 is 20 amino acids. J was trimmed by 8 bases and V by 1 base; bases with no gene match: 21. CDR3 in amino acids: CASSIVSSGSGATSPGELFF. CDR3 nucleotides: TGTGCCAGTAGTATAGTTAGTTCGGGTAGCGGGGCCACCTCCCCGGGGGAGCTGTTTTTT. Looking up the rest from reference TRBV19 and TRBJ2-2 gives the full variable domain: DGGITQSPKYLFRKEGQNVTLSCEQNLNHDAMYWYRQDPGQGLRLIYYSQIVNDFQKGDIAEGYSVSREKKESFPLTVTSAQKNPTAFYLCASSIVSSGSGATSPGELFFGEGSRLTVL.

In its sample, this clonotype was seen a few times. The V gene is TRBV12-3 or TRBV12-4, the J gene TRBJ1-2, with D perhaps TRBD1 (5 bases). The CDR3 contains 14 residues. V dropped 2 bases and J dropped 8 bases, with 15 bases sitting between them. The CDR3 sequence: CASSLPPGNYGYTF. In DNA form, the CDR3 reads TGTGCCAGCAGTTTACCCCCAGGGAATTACGGCTACACCTTC.

V usage is TRBV11-2 and J usage is TRBJ2-3, with D possibly being TRBD2 (5 bases). CDR1 is SGHAT and CDR2 is FQNNGV in the germline V gene. The ends were cut back, 2 bases at V and 2 bases at J, with 11 bases in the middle. CDR3 length equals 15 residues. CDR3 DNA sequence: TGTGCCAGCAGCTTAAGAGGGTCGATCACAGATACGCAGTATTTT. Translated, it gives CASSLRGSITDTQYF.

This clonotype has more than one count but fewer than ten. V usage is TRBV10-3 and J usage is TRBJ2-1; D remains unclear. This CDR3 region has 17 residues. Trimming stripped 3 bases from V and 0 bases from J, with 15 bases between. Germline CDR1 ENHRY, CDR2 SYGVKD. This CDR3 reads CAISELVLESSYNEQFF. The CDR3 region has the DNA TGTGCCATCAGTGAATTAGTTCTAGAGAGCTCCTACAATGAGCAGTTCTTC.

This clonotype was recorded at least ten times. The J gene is TRBJ2-6, the V gene TRBV4-3; D gene ambiguous. The CDR3 is 15 residues long. The germline gives CDR1 LGHNA, CDR2 YSLEER. Trimming took off 0 bases at V and 0 bases at J, with 3 bases between the two ends. The CDR3 sequence is CASSQDFSGANVLTF. The CDR3 DNA sequence: TGCGCCAGCAGCCAAGACTTCTCTGGGGCCAACGTCCTGACTTTC.

The chain recombines TRBV12-3 or TRBV12-4 with TRBJ1-3, with 8 bases aligning to TRBD1. Trimming at V came to 5 bases and at J to 4 bases, leaving 4 bases not matched to a gene. This CDR3 contains 14 residues. This CDR3 reads CASSRDRRGNTIYF. In DNA, the CDR3 is TGTGCCAGCAGTAGGGACAGGCGAGGAAACACCATATATTTT.

This chain joins TRBV20-1 and TRBJ2-3, with D maybe TRBD1 (6 bases). CDR1 and CDR2 (germline): DFQATT, SNEGSKA (reference sequence). V was trimmed by 1 base and J by 1 base, leaving 9 bases between them. This CDR3 has 14 amino acids. CDR3 protein: CSARANRGTDTQYF. The CDR3 bases are TGCAGTGCTAGAGCTAACAGGGGCACAGATACGCAGTATTTT.

There are many counts of this clonotype. The gene calls are TRBV28 and TRBJ2-3, with TRBD1 identical over 8 bases. Unmatched junction bases numbered 12, after V lost 6 bases and J lost 4 bases. From germline, CDR1 is MDHEN and CDR2 SYDVKM. The CDR3 is 16 residues long. The CDR3 DNA sequence: TGTGCCAGCAGCTCGCCCCGGACAGGGTCGGCAGATACGCAGTATTTT. This sequence encodes CASSSPRTGSADTQYF.

This clonotype appeared a few times. The chain carries TRBV10-3 and TRBJ1-2, with D possibly being TRBD1 (5 bases). This CDR3 comprises 14 residues. V lost 6 bases and J lost 2, with 13 bases in between. CDR1 is ENHRY, CDR2 SYGVKD, per germline. Here the CDR3 DNA reads TGTGCCATCAGCAGTCCCGGGGCAAACTATGGCTACACCTTC. Its protein product is CAISSPGANYGYTF.

A few counts support this clonotype. The rearrangement joins TRBV12-3 or TRBV12-4 to TRBJ1-2; D uncertain. The CDR3 totals 16 residues. The V and J ends lost 5 bases and 4 bases respectively, with 20 bases between them. The CDR3 here is CASSPTNLNMSYGYTF. CDR3 sequence (DNA): TGTGCCAGCAGTCCCACCAACCTTAATATGAGCTATGGCTACACCTTC.

This chain uses TRBV7-6 with TRBJ2-5; 10 nucleotides align to TRBD2. V dropped 0 bases and J dropped 7; count of bases not matched to a gene: 5. Germline CDR1 is SGHVS and CDR2 is FNYEAQ. The CDR3 runs to 15 residues. The CDR3 reads CASSLAELAGLTQYF. CDR3 in DNA: TGTGCCAGCAGCTTAGCGGAACTAGCGGGGTTGACCCAGTACTTC.

This clonotype was seen ten or more times. The chain employs TRBV20-1 and TRBJ2-7; 7 positions match TRBD1. Germline V gene lookup returns CDR1 DFQATT and CDR2 SNEGSKA (reference sequence). The CDR3 length is 14 residues. Germline trimming cut 5 bases from V and 3 bases from J; bases unmatched to any gene: 10. CDR3 loop: CSAWFSRDSYEQYF. CDR3 nucleotides: TGCAGTGCTTGGTTTTCCCGGGACAGCTACGAGCAGTACTTC.

This chain links TRBV2 with TRBJ2-5; the D call may be TRBD1 or TRBD2 (5 bases each). The CDR3 loop spans 15 amino acids. Germline V gene sequence: CDR1 SNHLY, CDR2 FYNNEI. With 7 bases removed from V and 1 base from J, the gap between germline ends came to 16 bases. Written as DNA, the CDR3 is TGTGCCAGCAAAAGGGGCCCCGGGGCCCAAGAGACCCAGTACTTC. This gives the protein CASKRGPGAQETQYF.

This clonotype was found a few times. The CDR3 loop is CSAISGGPMNEQFF. CDR3 coding DNA: TGCAGTGCTATCAGCGGGGGGCCGATGAATGAGCAGTTCTTC. The chain recombines TRBV20-1 with TRBJ2-1; 9 bases fit TRBD2. Germline V gene sequence: CDR1 DFQATT, CDR2 SNEGSKA (reference sequence). The CDR3 extends over 14 amino acids. With V trimmed by 4 bases and J by 7 bases, 8 bases remained unmatched.

This clonotype was seen only a few times. The gene calls are TRBV27 and TRBJ1-5; tentatively, D is TRBD1 (5 bases). The germline V gene encodes CDR1 MNHEY and CDR2 SMNVEV (reference sequence). The CDR3 consists of 15 residues. V was pared by 0 bases and J by 6 bases, with 12 bases between. CDR3 residues: CASSLSGGEAQPQHF. The CDR3 region has the DNA TGTGCCAGCAGTTTATCGGGGGGAGAGGCTCAGCCCCAGCATTTT.

This clonotype appeared a few times. V is TRBV4-2 and J is TRBJ2-3, with D possibly TRBD2 on 6 matching bases. CDR3 size: 18 residues. V dropped 2 bases and J dropped 4 bases, with 22 bases sitting between them. Per germline, CDR1 LGHNA and CDR2 YNFKEQ. CDR3 region: CASSQPPQTGGVADTQYF. CDR3 DNA sequence: TGTGCCAGCAGCCAACCTCCGCAGACCGGGGGTGTAGCAGATACGCAGTATTTT.

This clonotype occurred many times. The rearrangement uses TRBV7-2 and TRBJ2-3; 11 nucleotides align to TRBD1. Germline V gives CDR1 SGHTA, CDR2 FQGNSA. Trimming took 2 bases from V and 5 from J; bases not matched to a gene: 6. CDR3 length: 16 residues. CDR3 nucleotide sequence: TGTGCCAGCAGCTTAACAGGGACAGGGGGTATAGATACGCAGTATTTT. It codes for CASSLTGTGGIDTQYF.

This rearrangement joins TRBV15 to TRBJ2-1; TRBD2 matches 8 bases. Per the germline V gene, CDR1 is LNHNV and CDR2 is YYDKDF (reference sequence). Trimming took 1 base from V and 6 from J; bases not matched to a gene: 5. The CDR3 consists of 15 residues. Here the CDR3 DNA reads TGTGCCACCAGCAGAGGCCCCGGACTAGCCAATGAGCAGTTCTTC. It is translated as CATSRGPGLANEQFF.